The next 3 T cell receptor beta chains were all read from a single sample in a study of beta chain features in type 1 diabetes. The entirety of the isolated RNA underwent reverse transcription, so expressed TCRB transcripts were sequenced. Sequenced by immunoSEQ multiplex PCR; TCRdb stores in-frame clones only, minus some. This sample has under 450,000 clones, with about 14% found just once. Sequenced input: naive CD4+ T cells from blood. All receptors derive from a man aged 25-40 years in good health.

To note about this clone: In the same sample, other DNA sequences code for this CDR3. The chain employs TRBV23-1 and TRBJ2-1; D remains unclear. TRBV23-1 is marked as an open reading frame, function uncertain. The CDR3 length is 13 residues. The germline V and J ends were trimmed by 5 bases and 8 bases, with 13 bases remaining between them. The DNA for the CDR3 is TGCGCCAGCAGTTTACCGGGTGGCGATGAGCAGTTCTTC. Protein: CASSLPGGDEQFF.

This clone occurred a few times. The genes are TRBV18 and TRBJ2-1; TRBD1 or TRBD2 may be the D gene (5 bases each). CDR1 and CDR2 from the germline V gene are KGHSH and LQKENI. Trimming left V 5 bases short and J 7 bases short, with 9 bases between. This CDR3 is 12 amino acids long. In DNA form, the CDR3 reads TGTGCCAGCTCAGAGGGGCTTAATGAGCAGTTCTTC. Translating gives CASSEGLNEQFF.

This clone showed up just a few times. This rearrangement joins TRBV9 to TRBJ1-1; D is possibly TRBD1 (5 bases). Germline loops: CDR1 SGDLS, CDR2 YYNGEE. This CDR3 region has 14 residues. Deletions cut 4 bases from V and 2 bases from J, with 12 bases between. DNA for the CDR3: TGTGCCAGCAGCCGGGACGGCCTCAACACTGAAGCTTTCTTT. Translation gives CASSRDGLNTEAFF.